The 21 T cell receptor beta chains below come from one sample, sequenced in a study of beta chain features in type 1 diabetes. TCRB transcripts that were expressed got sequenced, as all of the isolated RNA had been reverse transcribed. TCRdb keeps only in-frame clones here, not all; method: immunoSEQ multiplex PCR. The top ten clones hold roughly 0.017% of a sample with hundreds of thousands of clones, over 9.5% of them seen once. Sequencing was done on a sample of naive CD4+ T cells from blood. The receptors stem from a man between 18 and 29 years old in good health.

The rearrangement joins TRBV7-9 to TRBJ2-5; possibly TRBD1 for D (6 bases). The J call may be in error: the DNA end matches TRBJ2-7 better. This CDR3 has 15 residues. The V gene's germline CDR1 is SEHNR and CDR2 FQNEAQ (reference sequence). In DNA, the CDR3 is TGTGCCAGCAGCTTAGAGGGGACACGCTACTACGAGCAGTACTTC. This sequence encodes CASSLEGTRYYEQYF.

This clone was observed a few times. The chain carries TRBV29-1 and TRBJ1-2, with TRBD1 matching 7 bases. Looked up from germline, CDR1 is SQVTM and CDR2 is ANQGSEA. This CDR3 contains 12 residues. Trimming at V came to 1 base and at J to 9 bases, leaving 5 bases not matched to a gene. The CDR3 here is CSVEATGSRYTF. In DNA form, the CDR3 reads TGCAGCGTTGAAGCGACAGGGTCTCGCTACACCTTC.

The chain recombines TRBV4-2 with TRBJ2-5, with 8 bases fitting TRBD2. Judging by the DNA end, TRBJ2-7 fits better; the J call may be wrong. Per germline, CDR1 LGHNA and CDR2 YNFKEQ. CDR3 size: 17 residues. The CDR3 spells CASSQVMGTSGPYEQYF. The CDR3, as DNA: TGTGCCAGCAGCCAAGTCATGGGAACTAGCGGACCCTACGAGCAGTACTTC.

V and J are TRBV7-3 and TRBJ2-1, with TRBD1 as a possible D gene (5 bases). Germline V CDR1 and CDR2: SGHTA, FQGTGA. The V end was cut by 4 bases, the J end by 7 bases, with 14 bases between. There are 14 residues in the CDR3. CDR3 in DNA: TGTGCCAGCAGCTCGGAACTGGGGCCGAATGAGCAGTTCTTC. It yields the protein CASSSELGPNEQFF.

The chain employs TRBV18 and TRBJ2-7, with a weak D call TRBD1 (6 bases). In germline, CDR1 is KGHSH, CDR2 LQKENI. The CDR3 contains 14 residues. Trimming left V 3 bases short and J 3 bases short, with 12 bases between. CDR3 DNA sequence: TGTGCCAGCTCACCTCGGACAGAAAGCTACGAGCAGTACTTC. Protein sequence: CASSPRTESYEQYF.

This clone was observed a few times. The chain carries TRBV15 and TRBJ1-1; D remains ambiguous. The CDR3 has 13 amino acids. The V and J ends lost 0 bases and 4 bases respectively, with 6 bases between them. CDR1 LNHNV and CDR2 YYDKDF come from the germline V gene (reference sequence). The chain's CDR3 is CATSRDRFTEAFF. The DNA of the CDR3 is TGTGCCACCAGCAGAGACAGGTTCACTGAAGCTTTCTTT. Combining the CDR3 with reference TRBV15 and TRBJ1-1 gives the whole variable domain DAMVIQNPRYQVTQFGKPVTLSCSQTLNHNVMYWYQQKSSQAPKLLFHYYDKDFNNEADTPDNFQSRRPNTSFCFLDIRSPGLGDTAMYLCATSRDRFTEAFFGQGTRLTVV.

The chain carries TRBV7-2 and TRBJ2-7; 7 bases map to TRBD1. Germline CDR1 reads SGHTA; CDR2 reads FQGNSA. The CDR3 sequence is 15 residues long. The J segment lost 7 bases and the V segment lost 3 bases, leaving 12 bases of the junction unmatched. CDR3 bases: TGTGCCAGCAGCTTCCAAACAGGGGCCCCTCGGGAGCAGTACTTC. Its protein is CASSFQTGAPREQYF.

This clone was seen more than once but under ten times. This chain joins TRBV7-3 and TRBJ2-1, with a tentative D call TRBD2 (6 bases). The CDR3 sequence is 16 residues long. Trimming cost V 3 bases and J 4 bases, with 16 bases left between them. In germline, CDR1 is SGHTA, CDR2 FQGTGA. The CDR3 region is CASSFGSGTGYNEQFF. The CDR3 DNA reads TGTGCCAGCAGCTTTGGGTCAGGGACTGGGTACAATGAGCAGTTCTTC.

V usage is TRBV7-9 and J usage is TRBJ1-1; no clear D. This CDR3 has 12 amino acids. Germline V gene data show CDR1 as SEHNR and CDR2 as FQNEAQ (reference sequence). V was pared by 8 bases and J by 1 base, with 8 bases between. The DNA of the CDR3 is TGTGCCAGCGCTTACAAGAACACTGAAGCTTTCTTT. Translation: CASAYKNTEAFF. The variable domain in full, completed from reference TRBV7-9 and TRBJ1-1, reads DTGVSQNPRHKITKRGQNVTFRCDPISEHNRLYWYRQTLGQGPEFLTYFQNEAQLEKSRLLSDRFSAERPKGSFSTLEIQRTEQGDSAMYLCASAYKNTEAFFGQGTRLTVV.

The chain employs TRBV30 and TRBJ1-1; D is unclear. The CDR3 is 12 amino acids. CDR1 is GTSNPN and CDR2 is SVGIG in the germline V gene (reference sequence). V lost 0 bases, J lost 7 bases, and 9 bases lay in between. CDR3 DNA: TGTGCCTGGAGTGTCTCCTCGGGTGAAGCTTTCTTT. This sequence encodes CAWSVSSGEAFF. Filled out from reference TRBV30 and TRBJ1-1, the complete variable domain reads SQTIHQWPATLVQPVGSPLSLECTVEGTSNPNLYWYRQAAGRGLQLLFYSVGIGQISSEVPQNLSASRPQDRQFILSSKKLLLSDSGFYLCAWSVSSGEAFFGQGTRLTVV.

This clone appeared a few times. The chain joins TRBV7-2 to TRBJ1-3; D call uncertain. Germline-derived CDR1 and CDR2 are SGHTA and FQGNSA. The V end was cut by 3 bases, the J end by 0 bases, with 12 bases between. This CDR3 spans 16 amino acids. The CDR3 nucleotides read TGTGCCAGCAGCTTCCCATCGCAGTACTCTGGAAACACCATATATTTT. Its protein is CASSFPSQYSGNTIYF.

This clone was picked up a small number of times. Within the sample, other DNA sequences also encode this same CDR3. The chain combines TRBV4-3 with TRBJ2-1; D remains unclear. Germline assignment: CDR1 LGHNA and CDR2 YSLEER. The CDR3 contains 15 residues. Trimming took off 1 base at V and 0 bases at J, with 7 bases between the two ends. In DNA form, the CDR3 reads TGCGCCAGCAGCCAAGTCCCTAGCTCCTACAATGAGCAGTTCTTC. This encodes CASSQVPSSYNEQFF.

The chain carries TRBV7-9 and TRBJ2-4; TRBD1 agrees at 10 bases. V lost 5 bases to trimming and J lost 0 bases; unmatched junction nucleotides: 4. The CDR3 is 16 amino acids. Germline-derived CDR1 and CDR2 are SEHNR and FQNEAQ (reference sequence). DNA for the CDR3: TGTGCCAGCAGCCGGGGACAGGGGCTAGCCAAAAACATTCAGTACTTC. Protein sequence: CASSRGQGLAKNIQYF.

This clone was seen a handful of times. V is TRBV11-3 and J is TRBJ2-5, with 10 bases fitting TRBD1. The CDR3 runs to 15 residues. V was pared by 3 bases and J by 1 base, with 2 bases of the junction left unmatched. Germline values: CDR1 SGHNT, CDR2 YENEEA. CDR3 DNA: TGTGCCAGCAGCTTTCGGACAGGGGGCCAAGAGACCCAGTACTTC. Protein: CASSFRTGGQETQYF.

The J gene is TRBJ2-1, the V gene TRBV5-1; 11 bases map to TRBD2. Losses at the gene ends were 0 bases for V and 8 bases for J; bases not matched to a gene: 7. Per germline, CDR1 SGHRS and CDR2 YFSETQ. The CDR3 runs 16 residues. The CDR3 nucleotides are TGCGCCAGCAGCTTGGCCCTTAGCGGGGGGGCATATGAGCAGTTCTTC. This gives the protein CASSLALSGGAYEQFF.

This clone has more than one count but fewer than ten. The genes are TRBV7-3 and TRBJ2-1, with TRBD2 matching over 10 bases. The ends lost 5 bases at V and 7 bases at J; junction bases unmatched: 11. Germline V gene sequence: CDR1 SGHTA, CDR2 FQGTGA. The length of the CDR3 is 16 residues. The CDR3 protein is CASSTKVLAGINEQFF. The CDR3 bases are TGTGCCAGCAGCACAAAAGTACTAGCGGGGATTAATGAGCAGTTCTTC.

There are a few counts of this clone. This sequence joins TRBV30 and TRBJ2-4, with a possible D match to TRBD2 (6 bases). Germline CDR1 GTSNPN, CDR2 SVGIG (reference sequence). This CDR3 is 13 amino acids long. Deletions cut 2 bases from V and 9 bases from J, with 14 bases between. CDR3: CAWSSGGTGIQYF. CDR3 nucleotides: TGTGCCTGGAGTTCTGGCGGGACGGGCATTCAGTACTTC.

This rearrangement joins TRBV29-1 to TRBJ2-1, with 8 bases lining up with TRBD2. This CDR3 spans 13 amino acids. Germline V gives CDR1 SQVTM, CDR2 ANQGSEA. The junction had 2 bases not matched to a gene; V was cut back by 2 bases and J by 5 bases. The CDR3 nucleotides are TGCAGCGTTGAACAACTAGCGGACAATGAGCAGTTCTTC. This gives the protein CSVEQLADNEQFF.

This clone was seen only a few times. The chain links TRBV7-2 to TRBJ1-2, with 7 bases lining up with TRBD1. V gave up 1 base and J gave up 3 bases; unmatched junction bases: 2. The CDR3 is made up of 14 amino acids. CDR1 is SGHTA, CDR2 FQGNSA, per germline. The CDR3 loop reads CASSLDTGDYGYTF. The DNA of the CDR3 is TGTGCCAGCAGCTTAGACACAGGGGACTATGGCTACACCTTC.

This clone was counted only a few times. This chain joins TRBV18 and TRBJ1-5; 7 bases line up with TRBD1. With 3 bases clipped from V and 1 base from J, the junction kept 6 bases outside the gene matches. The CDR3 length is 16 residues. Germline V CDR1 and CDR2: KGHSH, LQKENI. The CDR3, as DNA: TGTGCCAGCTCACCGGAGTTACAGGGGAGCAATCAGCCCCAGCATTTT. Translated, it gives CASSPELQGSNQPQHF.

As to this clone: The identical CDR3 is also encoded by other nucleotide sequences in the sample. V and J are TRBV20-1 and TRBJ2-7; D may be TRBD2 (5 bases). With 5 bases removed from V and 4 bases from J, the gap between germline ends came to 6 bases. Germline V gene data show CDR1 as DFQATT and CDR2 as SNEGSKA (reference sequence). The CDR3 totals 10 residues. Here the CDR3 DNA reads TGCAGTGCTGGACTGTACGAGCAGTACTTC. Its protein is CSAGLYEQYF.